This T cell receptor (beta chain) originates from a study of OX40 agonist ivuxolimab in advanced cancers. Study as a whole: The drug used for patients, ivuxolimab, was an agonistic anti-OX40 (CD134) antibody. Of the patients, three showed partial responses, one with hepatocellular carcinoma and two with cutaneous melanoma.

TCRdb keeps only in-frame clones here, not all; method: immunoSEQ multiplex PCR. The sample consists of fewer than 100,000 clones, approximately 90% of them appearing once. Blood got drawn at baseline, again on cycle 4 day 1, and then on cycle 7 day 1. The CDR3 spans 14 residues. The V gene's germline CDR1 is SEHNR and CDR2 FQNEAQ (reference sequence). Trimming removed 1 base at V and 1 base at J, with 7 bases between. This chain connects TRBV7-9 to TRBJ1-1; TRBD1 might be the D (6 bases). The sequences come from CD4+ or CD8+ T cells sorted from blood, collected in a trial of the OX40 agonist ivuxolimab. This TCR was sampled from an adult with an advanced solid tumor such as melanoma, head and neck, liver or kidney cancer. The DNA for the CDR3 is TGTGCCAGCAGCTTAGGGACAGCGAACACTGAAGCTTTCTTT. It encodes CASSLGTANTEAFF.